The 18 T cell receptor beta chains given below trace back to one sample, sequenced in a study of blood T cell repertoires in COVID-19. Sequencing was performed with immunoSEQ multiplex PCR; in TCRdb, only in-frame clones are kept and a portion is missing. The sample lists 350,000 to 550,000 clones, more than 85% occurring once. Sequenced sample: peripheral blood. The receptors come from a woman in her 30s with acute or convalescent COVID-19.

This clone appeared many times. The J gene is TRBJ2-7, the V gene TRBV14, with a tentative D call TRBD2 (6 bases). Trimming removed 0 bases from V and 0 bases from J, with 12 bases in between. The length of the CDR3 is 16 residues. Per germline, CDR1 SGHDN and CDR2 FVKESK. This CDR3 reads CASSQERDGLSYEQYF. The CDR3, as DNA: TGTGCCAGCAGCCAAGAGCGGGACGGCCTCTCCTACGAGCAGTACTTC.

The chain combines TRBV5-6 with TRBJ2-2; TRBD2 is a possible D gene (6 bases). V lost 1 base, J lost 6 bases, and 13 bases lay in between. Per germline, CDR1 SGHDT and CDR2 YYEEEE. The CDR3 is 15 amino acids. Written as DNA, the CDR3 is TGTGCCAGCAGCTTGATTATTTGGGAGGCCGGGGAGCTGTTTTTT. As protein: CASSLIIWEAGELFF.

The CDR3 protein is CASSQNDIFQVFTYNEQFF. CDR3 DNA: TGTGCCAGTAGTCAAAACGACATCTTTCAGGTTTTCACCTACAATGAGCAGTTCTTC. The chain joins TRBV19 to TRBJ2-1, with no clear D. There are 19 residues in the CDR3. Looked up from germline, CDR1 is LNHDA and CDR2 is SQIVND (reference sequence). V was cut by 5 bases and J by 2 bases, with 25 bases left in between.

The table lists this clone with a few counts. V and J are TRBV12-3 or TRBV12-4 and TRBJ2-7; TRBD1 might be the D (5 bases). V lost 4 bases and J lost 4, with 8 bases in between. CDR3 length: 12 amino acids. The CDR3 is CASSYRQYEQYF. The CDR3 nucleotides are TGTGCCAGCAGTTATCGACAGTACGAGCAGTACTTC.

J is TRBJ2-1 and V is TRBV18, with TRBD1 matching over 10 bases. The CDR3 is made up of 15 amino acids. The V gene end was trimmed by 2 bases and the J gene end by 9 bases; junction bases not matched to a gene: 7. Germline lookup yields CDR1 KGHSH and CDR2 LQKENI. The CDR3 DNA reads as TGTGCCAGCTCACCAGCGACAGGGGGCTATACTGAGCAGTTCTTC. It is translated as CASSPATGGYTEQFF.

The J gene is TRBJ1-5, the V gene TRBV19; TRBD1 matches at 9 bases. This CDR3 comprises 15 residues. Trimming at V came to 3 bases and at J to 5 bases, leaving 5 bases not matched to a gene. Per germline, CDR1 LNHDA and CDR2 SQIVND (reference sequence). The CDR3: CASSIAGQGHQPQHF. CDR3 DNA: TGTGCCAGTAGTATCGCGGGACAGGGTCATCAGCCCCAGCATTTT.

This chain connects TRBV27 to TRBJ2-7; 7 positions match TRBD1. Germline loops: CDR1 MNHEY, CDR2 SMNVEV (reference sequence). The CDR3 is 15 amino acids. V shed 5 bases and J 3 bases; nucleotides not matched to a gene: 10. CDR3 protein: CASSPTAGGLYEQYF. The CDR3 DNA follows: TGTGCCAGCAGTCCAACGGCAGGGGGTCTCTACGAGCAGTACTTC.

V is TRBV19 and J is TRBJ1-4, with D possibly TRBD1 on 5 matching bases. CDR1 is LNHDA and CDR2 is SQIVND in the germline V gene (reference sequence). V was cut by 9 bases and J by 2 bases, with 13 bases left in between. The CDR3 runs to 14 residues. The CDR3 nucleotides are TGTGCCAGGCCCCGGGGGTCTACTAATGAAAAACTGTTTTTT. Translation: CARPRGSTNEKLFF.

The rearrangement links TRBV5-1 to TRBJ1-4; D possibly corresponds to TRBD1 (5 bases). The V end was cut by 1 base, the J end by 0 bases, with 19 bases between. The CDR3 runs to 19 residues. The germline gives CDR1 SGHRS, CDR2 YFSETQ. CDR3 coding DNA: TGCGCCAGCAGCTTGTTGGTTAGCATTGCGGGGGCAACTAATGAAAAACTGTTTTTT. Translated, it gives CASSLLVSIAGATNEKLFF.

Many counts were recorded for this clone. The J gene is TRBJ2-1, the V gene TRBV11-2; D is perhaps TRBD2 (6 bases). V lost 4 bases, J lost 10 bases, and 17 bases lay in between. Germline CDR1 reads SGHAT; CDR2 reads FQNNGV. The CDR3 has 14 residues. DNA for the CDR3: TGTGCCAGCAGCTCGGGAGTGGAGGGACTCGAGCAGTTCTTC. Translating gives CASSSGVEGLEQFF.

This chain connects TRBV5-1 to TRBJ2-3; 10 bases are a match to TRBD2. The germline V gene encodes CDR1 SGHRS and CDR2 YFSETQ. Trimming removed 4 bases from V and 6 bases from J; junction bases left unmatched: 11. This CDR3 has 16 amino acids. The CDR3 loop reads CASSTGSSGGVDTQYF. The CDR3 region has the DNA TGCGCCAGCAGCACCGGTTCTAGCGGGGGAGTTGATACGCAGTATTTT.

This rearrangement joins TRBV5-1 to TRBJ1-3; no firm D call. With 4 bases removed from V and 3 bases from J, the gap between germline ends came to 8 bases. Germline-derived CDR1 and CDR2 are SGHRS and YFSETQ. This CDR3 has 13 residues. The CDR3 here is CASSVNSGNTIYF. The CDR3 region has the DNA TGCGCCAGCAGCGTCAACAGTGGAAACACCATATATTTT. The whole variable domain, remainder taken from reference TRBV5-1 and TRBJ1-3, is KAGVTQTPRYLIKTRGQQVTLSCSPISGHRSVSWYQQTPGQGLQFLFEYFSETQRNKGNFPGRFSGRQFSNSRSEMNVSTLELGDSALYLCASSVNSGNTIYFGEGSWLTVV.

The V call is TRBV30, the J call TRBJ1-2; TRBD1 aligns across 11 bases. V shed 3 bases, J shed 8 bases, and the junction held 8 bases outside the gene matches. The CDR3 runs to 14 residues. The V gene's germline CDR1 is GTSNPN and CDR2 SVGIG (reference sequence). The CDR3 nucleotides are TGTGCCTGGAGCGGAGGACAGGGGGCATCAGGCTACACCTTC. Translated: CAWSGGQGASGYTF.

This clone was detected ten times or more. The rearrangement links TRBV7-6 to TRBJ1-1; maybe TRBD1 (5 bases). V lost 5 bases and J 4 bases, leaving 14 bases between the germline ends. CDR1 and CDR2 (germline): SGHVS, FNYEAQ. This CDR3 is built from 14 residues. CDR3 loop: CASSKGTGGTEAFF. The CDR3 coding sequence is TGTGCCAGCAGCAAGGGGACCGGGGGCACTGAAGCTTTCTTT.

The chain has TRBV2 and TRBJ1-4; 10 nucleotides align to TRBD1. J was trimmed by 8 bases and V by 6 bases; bases with no gene match: 6. The CDR3 sequence is 14 residues long. CDR1 and CDR2 from the germline V gene are SNHLY and FYNNEI. This CDR3 is CASRRDRGIEKLFF. The CDR3 coding sequence is TGTGCCAGCAGACGGGACAGGGGTATCGAAAAACTGTTTTTT.

The gene calls are TRBV20-1 and TRBJ1-4, with 7 bases fitting TRBD1. This CDR3 comprises 14 residues. J gave up 7 bases and V 3 bases, and 8 bases lay outside the gene matches. Germline CDR1 is DFQATT and CDR2 is SNEGSKA (reference sequence). DNA of the CDR3: TGCAGTGCTAGTAGTGGTCAGGGGGGTGAAAAACTGTTTTTT. Amino acid sequence: CSASSGQGGEKLFF.

This clone is a singleton in its sample. This rearrangement joins TRBV6-5 to TRBJ2-1; the D gene is possibly TRBD2 (6 bases). Germline CDR1 reads MNHEY; CDR2 reads SVGAGI. The V end was cut by 10 bases, the J end by 4 bases, with 17 bases between. This CDR3 contains 14 residues. In nucleotides, the CDR3 is TGTGCCATCCGGGACTTCGGCGTTTACAATGAGCAGTTCTTC. Translation gives CAIRDFGVYNEQFF.

The chain is built from TRBV24-1 and TRBJ2-1, with D perhaps matching TRBD1 (6 bases). Germline V lookup: CDR1 KGHDR, CDR2 SFDVKD. This CDR3 spans 16 amino acids. Between the trimmed V and J ends, which lost 4 bases and 2 bases, there was a span of 14 bases. The DNA of the CDR3 is TGTGCCACCAGTGACCCGGGGCAGGGGACCTACAATGAGCAGTTCTTC. Protein product: CATSDPGQGTYNEQFF.